Below, one TCR beta chain is given with its context. The antigen remains undetermined. This sample was included in a study of shared clonotypes between healthy human individuals. Across the whole study: Per donor, three plates held CD4 naive cells, three held CD4 memory, two held CD8 naive and one held CD8 memory.

Study observations and caveats: Researchers found naive subsets generally carried larger estimated richness than memory subsets.

This table comes from immunoSEQ multiplex PCR, and its TCRdb copy is limited to in-frame clones, with some not included. Of roughly 640,000 clones listed, roughly 70% are singletons. Both subsets, CD45RA+ naive and CD45RA-negative memory, were split from the CD4+ cells. The CDR3 runs 15 residues. Germline V gives CDR1 SGHTA, CDR2 FQGNSA. The V and J ends lost 2 bases and 10 bases, in that order; junction bases with no gene match: 6. The chain employs TRBV7-2 and TRBJ2-1, with 12 bases fitting TRBD2. Sequenced sample: memory CD4+ T cells sorted from blood. Subset specified: CD45RA-negative fraction. The origin of this receptor is a woman aged 25 to 45 in good health. Here the CDR3 DNA reads TGTGCCAGCAGCTTAAGGCTAGCGGGAGGGGCGGAGCAGTTCTTC. Its translation is CASSLRLAGGAEQFF. The full variable domain, with the rest looked up from reference TRBV7-2 and TRBJ2-1, is GAGVSQSPSNKVTEKGKDVELRCDPISGHTALYWYRQSLGQGLEFLIYFQGNSAPDKSGLPSDRFSAERTGGSVSTLTIQRTQQEDSAVYLCASSLRLAGGAEQFFGPGTRLTVL.